One and the same sample provided the 25 T cell receptor beta chains below, sequenced in a study of blood T cells in healthy people across ages. Then a second PCR, running roughly 7 to 11 cycles, was carried out with a sample-barcoded 5' primer and a J-beta primer mix. From the 5' RACE reads, TCRdb called clonotypes with MiXCR, one entry per CDR3 protein. The data contain roughly 730,000 distinct CDR3 sequences, roughly 50% of them singletons. Input material: blood. The receptors were gathered from a middle-aged man in good health.

V usage is TRBV13 and J usage is TRBJ1-2, with 9 bases identical to TRBD1. Germline V gene sequence: CDR1 PRHDT, CDR2 FYEKMQ (reference sequence). The CDR3 totals 15 residues. Unmatched junction bases numbered 6, after V lost 3 bases and J lost 4 bases. The CDR3, as DNA: TGTGCCAGCAGCTTGTCTACAGGGGGCATCTATGGCTACACCTTC. The encoded protein is CASSLSTGGIYGYTF.

V is TRBV20-1 and J is TRBJ2-1; D unresolved. Per germline, CDR1 DFQATT and CDR2 SNEGSKA (reference sequence). CDR3 size: 11 residues. The germline V and J ends were trimmed by 6 bases and 10 bases, with 13 bases remaining between them. CDR3 protein: CSARYGVEQFF. CDR3 in DNA: TGCAGTGCACGATATGGCGTCGAGCAGTTCTTC.

The genes are TRBV28 and TRBJ1-2, with 7 bases identical to TRBD1. The CDR3 is made up of 16 amino acids. Germline trimming cut 5 bases from V and 2 bases from J; bases unmatched to any gene: 11. Germline-derived CDR1 and CDR2 are MDHEN and SYDVKM. CDR3: CASSRLGTGQNYGYTF. The CDR3 coding sequence is TGTGCCAGCAGTCGCCTAGGCACGGGACAGAACTATGGCTACACCTTC.

On this clonotype: One junction end does not reproduce the germline sequence, and a read error may be involved. This chain connects TRBV18 to TRBJ2-5, with D perhaps matching TRBD1 (6 bases). The V gene's germline CDR1 is KGHSH and CDR2 LQKENI. The CDR3 is made up of 15 amino acids. The CDR3 here is CAGSLRGHTQETQYF. The CDR3 DNA follows: TGTGCCGGCTCACTACGGGGACATACACAAGAGACCCAGTACTTC.

The V and J genes are TRBV15 and TRBJ2-5, with D perhaps matching TRBD1 or TRBD2 (5 bases each). With 4 bases removed from V and 1 base from J, the gap between germline ends came to 10 bases. The germline V gene has CDR1 LNHNV and CDR2 YYDKDF (reference sequence). The CDR3 consists of 14 residues. This chain's CDR3 is CATSILRGQETQYF. The CDR3 DNA reads as TGTGCCACCAGCATTCTGAGGGGCCAAGAGACCCAGTACTTC.

The V gene is TRBV7-2, the J gene TRBJ1-6; 8 bases agree with TRBD1. The germline V gene has CDR1 SGHTA and CDR2 FQGNSA. V was pared by 0 bases and J by 13 bases, with 14 bases of the junction left unmatched. The CDR3 spans 17 residues. As DNA, the CDR3 is TGTGCCAGCAGCTTAGCCGGGACAGGAGATTTATGTTCGCCCCTCCACTTT. Amino acid sequence: CASSLAGTGDLCSPLHF.

As to this clonotype: A much larger clone differs by one base, so this may be a read error. The V and J genes are TRBV7-9 and TRBJ2-5; D is unresolved. The better agreement between TRBJ2-1 and the DNA end casts doubt on the J call. This CDR3 spans 14 amino acids. CDR1 is SEHNR and CDR2 is FQNEAQ in the germline V gene (reference sequence). In nucleotides, the CDR3 is TGTGCCAGCAGCTTACTGTCTGGGGATGAGACCCAGTTCTTC. Amino acids: CASSLLSGDETQFF.

The chain has TRBV29-1 and TRBJ2-1, with D maybe TRBD2 (6 bases). The length of the CDR3 is 17 residues. The V end lost 4 bases, the J end lost 0 bases, and 19 bases lay between the germline ends. The germline V gene encodes CDR1 SQVTM and CDR2 ANQGSEA. The DNA for the CDR3 is TGCAGCGTTGTTGTCTGGGCTAGCGTTAGCTCCTACAATGAGCAGTTCTTC. Translating it yields CSVVVWASVSSYNEQFF.

This clonotype has a handful of counts. V and J are TRBV28 and TRBJ1-6; D is undetermined. The ends were cut back, 4 bases at V and 9 bases at J, with 16 bases in the middle. Germline CDR1 MDHEN, CDR2 SYDVKM. The CDR3 is 15 residues long. The CDR3 sequence: CASSSRTSLGSPLHF. As DNA, the CDR3 is TGTGCCAGCAGTTCCCGGACGTCTTTGGGTTCACCCCTCCACTTT.

The V and J genes are TRBV28 and TRBJ1-4, with D possibly TRBD1 on 6 matching bases. With 8 bases removed from V and 4 bases from J, the gap between germline ends came to 17 bases. Germline V gene lookup returns CDR1 MDHEN and CDR2 SYDVKM. CDR3 length: 15 amino acids. The CDR3 DNA is TGTGCCAGCGGGCCGATCAGGGGCTATAATGAAAAACTGTTTTTT. Translated, it gives CASGPIRGYNEKLFF.

CDR3 in amino acids: CASSGGDTSNQPQHF. The CDR3 DNA reads as TGTGCCAGCAGCGGGGGGGACACTAGCAATCAGCCCCAGCATTTT. The chain combines TRBV25-1 with TRBJ1-5; D may be TRBD1 (6 bases). Trimming left V 6 bases short and J 0 bases short, with 12 bases between. Germline V gives CDR1 MGHDK, CDR2 SYGVNS. The CDR3 contains 15 residues.

The V call is TRBV4-2, the J call TRBJ2-7, with 7 bases fitting TRBD2. TRBJ2-5 matches the DNA end more closely, so the J call is doubtful. Germline CDR1 is LGHNA and CDR2 is YNFKEQ. The length of the CDR3 is 14 residues. CDR3 loop: CASSHGGSSETQYF. The CDR3 DNA reads TGTGCCAGCAGCCACGGCGGGAGCTCAGAGACCCAGTACTTC.

CDR3 residues: CASSVHGASGANVLTF. In DNA, the CDR3 is TGTGCCAGCAGCGTCCACGGGGCCTCTGGGGCCAACGTCCTGACTTTC. The chain employs TRBV9 and TRBJ2-6; perhaps D is TRBD1 or TRBD2 (5 bases each). This CDR3 has 16 residues. Germline values: CDR1 SGDLS, CDR2 YYNGEE. V lost 2 bases and J 0 bases, leaving 9 bases between the germline ends.

This clonotype was seen a single time. This rearrangement joins TRBV9 to TRBJ2-3; D unresolved. The V end was cut by 4 bases, the J end by 2 bases, with 23 bases between. The CDR3 totals 18 residues. Germline lookup yields CDR1 SGDLS and CDR2 YYNGEE. DNA for the CDR3: TGTGCCAGCAGCCCCAGGCCCCGCTCCTTAACTAACACAGATACGCAGTATTTT. It yields the protein CASSPRPRSLTNTDTQYF. Together with reference TRBV9 and TRBJ2-3, the CDR3 gives the full variable domain: DSGVTQTPKHLITATGQRVTLRCSPRSGDLSVYWYQQSLDQGLQFLIQYYNGEERAKGNILERFSAQQFPDLHSELNLSSLELGDSALYFCASSPRPRSLTNTDTQYFGPGTRLTVL.

This clonotype occurred once. This chain uses TRBV5-1 with TRBJ2-7, with 7 bases identical to TRBD1. CDR3 length: 15 residues. CDR1 is SGHRS, CDR2 YFSETQ, per germline. Germline trimming cut 4 bases from V and 0 bases from J; bases unmatched to any gene: 7. The CDR3 loop is CASSPGQTSSYEQYF. DNA of the CDR3: TGCGCCAGCAGCCCGGGACAGACGAGCTCCTACGAGCAGTACTTC.

V and J are TRBV24-1 and TRBJ2-5; TRBD1 agrees at 7 bases. Germline-derived CDR1 and CDR2 are KGHDR and SFDVKD. There are 15 residues in the CDR3. Losses at the gene ends were 4 bases for V and 4 bases for J; bases not matched to a gene: 8. DNA of the CDR3: TGTGCCACCAGTGACGCGACAGGGCCGGGAGAGACCCAGTACTTC. Protein: CATSDATGPGETQYF.

As to this clonotype: With a much larger clone just one base away, this may be a read error. This sequence joins TRBV7-9 and TRBJ2-7; D gene uncertain. Per germline, CDR1 SEHNR and CDR2 FQNEAQ (reference sequence). The CDR3 loop spans 11 amino acids. In DNA form, the CDR3 reads TGTGCCAACAGCTCGAAGTGGGAGCAGTACTTC. It codes for CANSSKWEQYF.

A few counts support this clonotype. V is TRBV4-1 and J is TRBJ2-1; D might be TRBD2 (5 bases). Germline loops: CDR1 MGHRA, CDR2 YSYEKL. With 8 bases removed from V and 14 bases from J, the gap between germline ends came to 16 bases. The CDR3 is 11 amino acids. The CDR3 bases are TGCGCCAGCCCCCCGACCCCCGGGAAGTTCTTC. This gives the protein CASPPTPGKFF.

The chain carries TRBV29-1 and TRBJ1-2; D not resolved. This CDR3 comprises 13 residues. CDR1 is SQVTM, CDR2 ANQGSEA, per germline. Trimming cost V 0 bases and J 7 bases, with 12 bases left between them. The CDR3 DNA reads TGCAGCGTTGAAGAAGGTTCGGGCGTTGGCTACACCTTC. Its translation is CSVEEGSGVGYTF.

CDR3 sequence: CASSQDAGQGDTQYF. CDR3 sequence (DNA): TGTGCCAGCAGCCAAGATGCGGGACAAGGAGATACGCAGTATTTT. The chain is built from TRBV3-1 and TRBJ2-3; TRBD1 or TRBD2 may be the D gene (6 bases each). V lost 0 bases and J lost 5, with 12 bases in between. The CDR3 is 15 residues long. Germline V gene data show CDR1 as LGHDT and CDR2 as YNNKEL (reference sequence).

This clonotype was found once. The CDR3 loop is CASSFLMTGYPDEQYF. The CDR3 nucleotides read TGTGCCAGCAGTTTTTTAATGACAGGGTACCCGGACGAGCAGTACTTC. The chain links TRBV28 to TRBJ2-7; 7 bases fit TRBD1. Trimming at V came to 3 bases and at J to 5 bases, leaving 13 bases not matched to a gene. The CDR3 spans 16 residues. Germline CDR1 is MDHEN and CDR2 is SYDVKM.

J is TRBJ1-1 and V is TRBV20-1, with D uncertain. There are 11 residues in the CDR3. CDR1 and CDR2 from the germline V gene are DFQATT and SNEGSKA (reference sequence). V lost 3 bases and J 3 bases, leaving 5 bases between the germline ends. The CDR3 protein is CSASQDTEAFF. The CDR3 DNA is TGCAGTGCTAGTCAGGACACTGAAGCTTTCTTT.

The V gene is TRBV18, the J gene TRBJ2-7; D remains ambiguous. Germline V lookup: CDR1 KGHSH, CDR2 LQKENI. This CDR3 spans 15 amino acids. Trimming pared 3 bases from V and 4 bases from J, leaving 16 bases between. The CDR3 coding sequence is TGTGCCAGCTCACCCTTTAATGGGGATAGGTACGAGCAGTACTTC. It specifies CASSPFNGDRYEQYF. The full variable domain, completed using reference TRBV18 and TRBJ2-7, is NAGVMQNPRHLVRRRGQEARLRCSPMKGHSHVYWYRQLPEEGLKFMVYLQKENIIDESGMPKERFSAEFPKEGPSILRIQQVVRGDSAAYFCASSPFNGDRYEQYFGPGTRLTVT.

The genes are TRBV5-1 and TRBJ2-7, with a tentative D call TRBD1 (5 bases). The length of the CDR3 is 13 residues. Germline CDR1 reads SGHRS; CDR2 reads YFSETQ. Trimming pared 6 bases from V and 2 bases from J, leaving 12 bases between. The CDR3, as DNA: TGCGCCAGCAACACAGGAACAGCCTACGAGCAGTACTTC. It codes for CASNTGTAYEQYF.

The chain carries TRBV5-4 and TRBJ1-2; D gene ambiguous. The CDR3 runs to 15 residues. CDR1 is SGHNT and CDR2 is YYREEE in the germline V gene (reference sequence). Trimming shortened V by 1 base and J by 3 bases, and 13 bases separated the two germline ends. In nucleotides, the CDR3 is TGTGCCAGCAGCTTGATGAGGGCCCTTCACTATGGCTACACCTTC. It codes for CASSLMRALHYGYTF.